This TCR beta chain was profiled in a study of control samples from healthy donors and cancer patients. TCRdb's table, derived via immunoSEQ multiplex PCR, lists solely in-frame clones and lacks some. The sample totals fewer than 200,000 clones. V shed 8 bases, J shed 5 bases, and the junction held 12 bases outside the gene matches. Germline CDR1 and CDR2: MNHNY and SVGAGI (reference sequence). This CDR3 has 14 amino acids. This chain links TRBV6-6 with TRBJ2-7; 7 nucleotides align to TRBD1. The TCR comes from a woman aged 25 to 45 in good health. Sequencing used blood. The CDR3 sequence is CASGPPRDRNEQYF. CDR3 in DNA: TGTGCCAGCGGACCTCCCCGGGACAGAAACGAGCAGTACTTC.